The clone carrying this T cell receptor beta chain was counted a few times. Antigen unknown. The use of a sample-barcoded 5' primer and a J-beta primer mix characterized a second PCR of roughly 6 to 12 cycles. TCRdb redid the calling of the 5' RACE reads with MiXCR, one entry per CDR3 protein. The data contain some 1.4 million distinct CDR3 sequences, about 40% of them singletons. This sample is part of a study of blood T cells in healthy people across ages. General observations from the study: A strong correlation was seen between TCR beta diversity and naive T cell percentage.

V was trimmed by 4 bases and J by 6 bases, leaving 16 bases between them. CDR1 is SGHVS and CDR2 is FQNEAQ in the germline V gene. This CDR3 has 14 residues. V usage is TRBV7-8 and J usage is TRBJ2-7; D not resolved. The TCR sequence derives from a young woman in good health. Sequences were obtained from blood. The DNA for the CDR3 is TGTGCCAGCAGCTCACCCGACAACGTAGGCGAGCAGTACTTC. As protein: CASSSPDNVGEQYF.